Listed here are 25 T cell receptor beta chains from one sample, sequenced in a study of neurological immune-mediated disorders. TCRdb reprocessed the 5' RACE reads with MiXCR, giving one entry per CDR3 protein. The repertoire consists of some 60,000 distinct CDR3 sequences, with 9.7% occurring once and the leading ten covering around an eighth. The sample's time point: longitudinal time-point 2. Sequenced: PBMCs. The source of these receptors is a man aged 25-45 years in good health.

This clonotype showed up many times. The chain uses TRBV29-1 and TRBJ2-2; 9 positions agree with TRBD2. With 5 bases clipped from V and 5 bases from J, the junction kept 9 bases outside the gene matches. CDR3 length: 15 residues. Per the germline V gene, CDR1 is SQVTM and CDR2 is ANQGSEA. CDR3 coding DNA: TGCAGCGTTCGGGCGGGAGGGCCAGGGACCGGGGAGCTGTTTTTT. Residues: CSVRAGGPGTGELFF.

V is TRBV20-1 and J is TRBJ2-7; D gene uncertain. Germline V lookup: CDR1 DFQATT, CDR2 SNEGSKA (reference sequence). The CDR3 contains 14 residues. V shed 1 base and J shed 3 bases, with 13 bases lying between them. CDR3 sequence: CSARADGSIYEQYF. CDR3 coding DNA: TGCAGTGCTAGAGCGGACGGATCTATCTACGAGCAGTACTTC.

This clonotype has a count of ten or more. The V and J genes are TRBV6-4 and TRBJ2-2; D is unclear. Germline values: CDR1 MRHNA, CDR2 SNTAGT. V shed 3 bases and J shed 3 bases, with 5 bases lying between them. The CDR3 has 13 amino acids. The CDR3 DNA follows: TGTGCCAGCAGTGAATCGGACACCGGGGAGCTGTTTTTT. Translation gives CASSESDTGELFF.

This clonotype showed up many times. The CDR3 bases are TGCAGTGCGACCCCGGGACAAGTCGTGAATTCACCCCTCCACTTT. Residues: CSATPGQVVNSPLHF. The chain links TRBV20-1 to TRBJ1-6, with a possible D match to TRBD1 (6 bases). This CDR3 region has 15 residues. The germline CDR1 and CDR2 sequences are DFQATT and SNEGSKA (reference sequence). Trimming removed 6 bases at V and 7 bases at J, with 19 bases between.

This clonotype was recorded at least ten times. The rearrangement joins TRBV7-9 to TRBJ1-1; no clear D gene. With 5 bases removed from V and 6 bases from J, the gap between germline ends came to 7 bases. There are 11 residues in the CDR3. Germline V gene lookup returns CDR1 SEHNR and CDR2 FQNEAQ (reference sequence). The chain's CDR3 is CASSALAEAFF. The CDR3 DNA is TGTGCCAGCAGCGCTTTGGCTGAAGCTTTCTTT.

This clonotype occurred many times. V is TRBV5-1 and J is TRBJ2-1, with D perhaps matching TRBD1 or TRBD2 (5 bases each). The CDR3 runs to 18 residues. The germline gives CDR1 SGHRS, CDR2 YFSETQ. Trimming stripped 6 bases from V and 8 bases from J, with 30 bases between. The CDR3 DNA reads as TGCGCCAGCAACGCAGGGATAAGTTGGGCTAGCTTTACCCATGAGCAGTTCTTC. Amino acid sequence: CASNAGISWASFTHEQFF.

In its sample, this clonotype was seen many times. CDR3 coding DNA: TGCAGTGCTCTCCTCACGGGACAGGAGACCTACGAGCAGTACTTC. This encodes CSALLTGQETYEQYF. This chain links TRBV20-1 with TRBJ2-7; TRBD1 matches 8 bases. The germline V gene has CDR1 DFQATT and CDR2 SNEGSKA (reference sequence). The CDR3 runs 15 residues. V shed 5 bases, J shed 2 bases, and the junction held 11 bases outside the gene matches.

This clonotype was seen only a few times. The chain combines TRBV18 with TRBJ2-5, with 10 positions matching TRBD1. Trimming at V came to 3 bases and at J to 6 bases, leaving 7 bases not matched to a gene. Germline V lookup: CDR1 KGHSH, CDR2 LQKENI. The CDR3 has 15 residues. The CDR3: CASSPMTGGAKTQYF. CDR3 nucleotide sequence: TGTGCCAGCTCACCTATGACAGGGGGCGCGAAGACCCAGTACTTC.

This clonotype was picked up many times. The chain joins TRBV20-1 to TRBJ1-2, with TRBD1 identical over 8 bases. This CDR3 region has 14 residues. The germline V gene encodes CDR1 DFQATT and CDR2 SNEGSKA (reference sequence). The ends lost 0 bases at V and 4 bases at J; junction bases unmatched: 4. The CDR3 DNA sequence: TGCAGTGCTAGAGATGGCAGGGGGCTCTATGGCTACACCTTC. As protein: CSARDGRGLYGYTF.

This chain uses TRBV7-9 with TRBJ1-4, with D perhaps matching TRBD1 (6 bases). The CDR3 is 16 residues long. Trimming left V 5 bases short and J 8 bases short, with 21 bases between. Germline V gives CDR1 SEHNR, CDR2 FQNEAQ (reference sequence). CDR3 DNA sequence: TGTGCCAGCAGCCCTACGTTAATGGGGGCCCGCGAAAAACTGTTTTTT. This translates into CASSPTLMGAREKLFF.

Many counts were recorded for this clonotype. The chain carries TRBV5-1 and TRBJ2-7, with D perhaps matching TRBD1 (5 bases). V dropped 6 bases and J dropped 2 bases, with 21 bases sitting between them. The CDR3 totals 16 residues. Germline V lookup: CDR1 SGHRS, CDR2 YFSETQ. The CDR3 loop is CASKRNVFDSPYEQYF. Here the CDR3 DNA reads TGCGCCAGCAAGAGGAATGTCTTTGACAGCCCCTACGAGCAGTACTTC.

Many counts were recorded for this clonotype. This rearrangement joins TRBV19 to TRBJ2-7, with no clear D. CDR1 and CDR2 (germline): LNHDA, SQIVND (reference sequence). CDR3 length: 12 amino acids. Trimming cost V 7 bases and J 1 base, with 8 bases left between them. The CDR3 DNA follows: TGTGCCAGTATGGGATCTTCCTACGAGCAGTACTTC. Protein sequence: CASMGSSYEQYF. Filled out from reference TRBV19 and TRBJ2-7, the complete variable domain reads DGGITQSPKYLFRKEGQNVTLSCEQNLNHDAMYWYRQDPGQGLRLIYYSQIVNDFQKGDIAEGYSVSREKKESFPLTVTSAQKNPTAFYLCASMGSSYEQYFGPGTRLTVT.

With regard to this clonotype: An end of the junction differs from the germline gene, which may be a read error. The chain carries TRBV15 and TRBJ2-6; D perhaps matches TRBD1 (6 bases). The CDR3 totals 16 residues. Germline CDR1 reads LNHNV; CDR2 reads YYDKDF (reference sequence). The CDR3 nucleotides read TGTGCCAACAGCAGAGTACAGGGCTCTGGGGCCAACGTCCTGACTTTC. This gives the protein CANSRVQGSGANVLTF.

In this sample, this clonotype turned up a few times. The chain links TRBV12-3 or TRBV12-4 to TRBJ1-1; D is unclear. V lost 3 bases to trimming and J lost 4 bases, with 6 bases between them. This CDR3 region has 12 residues. The CDR3 DNA is TGTGCCAGCAGTTTTCGACTCACTGAAGCTTTCTTT. Translating it yields CASSFRLTEAFF.

This clonotype was seen repeatedly, ten times or more. The V call is TRBV5-1, the J call TRBJ2-1; no firm D call. CDR3 length: 15 residues. Germline CDR1 and CDR2: SGHRS and YFSETQ. Trimming removed 0 bases from V and 0 bases from J, with 7 bases in between. CDR3 sequence (DNA): TGCGCCAGCAGCTTGGACAGAGACTCCTACAATGAGCAGTTCTTC. Translation gives CASSLDRDSYNEQFF. Variable domain in full (rest from reference TRBV5-1 and TRBJ2-1): KAGVTQTPRYLIKTRGQQVTLSCSPISGHRSVSWYQQTPGQGLQFLFEYFSETQRNKGNFPGRFSGRQFSNSRSEMNVSTLELGDSALYLCASSLDRDSYNEQFFGPGTRLTVL.

This clonotype was picked up many times. The chain joins TRBV5-6 to TRBJ2-3, with a tentative D call TRBD1 (6 bases). The CDR3 has 11 residues. Germline CDR1 is SGHDT and CDR2 is YYEEEE. Trimming stripped 1 base from V and 9 bases from J, with 6 bases between. The CDR3 region has the DNA TGTGCCAGCAGCTTGACAGGGACGCAGTATTTT. Translation: CASSLTGTQYF.

This clonotype was detected ten times or more. The chain links TRBV10-3 to TRBJ2-5; 8 bases map to TRBD2. The V gene's germline CDR1 is ENHRY and CDR2 SYGVKD. This CDR3 has 14 amino acids. V lost 10 bases, J lost 4 bases, and 11 bases stayed unmatched. The CDR3 protein is CATKPGLEGETQYF. CDR3 nucleotides: TGTGCCACGAAGCCGGGACTAGAGGGAGAGACCCAGTACTTC.

V usage is TRBV5-1 and J usage is TRBJ2-2; perhaps TRBD1 as D (5 bases). The CDR3 covers 16 residues. Germline CDR1 reads SGHRS; CDR2 reads YFSETQ. Deletions cut 4 bases from V and 9 bases from J, with 22 bases between. The DNA of the CDR3 is TGCGCCAGCAGCACCAGGGAAGATAGTCTATACAGGGAGCTGTTTTTT. Encoded protein: CASSTREDSLYRELFF.

In its sample, this clonotype was seen many times. The chain is built from TRBV5-1 and TRBJ2-2, with D uncertain. Between the trimmed V and J ends, which lost 2 bases and 1 base, there was a span of 6 bases. This CDR3 is 14 amino acids long. Germline V CDR1 and CDR2: SGHRS, YFSETQ. The DNA for the CDR3 is TGCGCCAGCAGCTTCACGGTGAACACCGGGGAGCTGTTTTTT. This codes for CASSFTVNTGELFF.

Many counts were recorded for this clonotype. J is TRBJ1-2 and V is TRBV20-1; 9 positions agree with TRBD1. The CDR3 spans 12 residues. V dropped 5 bases and J dropped 4; count of bases not matched to a gene: 2. Germline V gene data show CDR1 as DFQATT and CDR2 as SNEGSKA (reference sequence). The chain's CDR3 is CSADRGIYGYTF. The CDR3 DNA reads as TGCAGTGCTGACAGGGGGATCTATGGCTACACCTTC.

This clonotype was seen ten or more times. The chain links TRBV4-1 to TRBJ2-2; a weak D match, TRBD2 (5 bases). The V and J ends lost 4 bases and 7 bases respectively, with 10 bases between them. The CDR3 sequence is 13 residues long. From germline, CDR1 is MGHRA and CDR2 YSYEKL. The CDR3 region has the DNA TGCGCCAGCAGCCCTCGACGGGGCGGGGAGCTGTTTTTT. Protein product: CASSPRRGGELFF.

Remarks on this clonotype: A much larger clone is a single base away; this may be a read error. The V gene is TRBV20-1, the J gene TRBJ2-3; 7 bases agree with TRBD1. The CDR3 spans 13 residues. CDR1 and CDR2 from the germline V gene are DFQATT and SNEGSKA (reference sequence). Trimming removed 4 bases from V and 4 bases from J; junction bases left unmatched: 5. The CDR3 sequence: CSAIVGQPDTQYF. The CDR3 region has the DNA TGCAGTGCTATCGTGGGACAGCCAGATACGCAGTATTTT.

There are many counts of this clonotype. The genes are TRBV10-3 and TRBJ1-1; 7 nucleotides match TRBD1. V trimming: 3 bases; J trimming: 0 bases; junction bases outside the gene matches: 4. CDR1 and CDR2 (germline): ENHRY, SYGVKD. The CDR3 is made up of 15 amino acids. This chain's CDR3 is CAISEPDRLNTEAFF. The CDR3 nucleotides read TGTGCCATCAGTGAACCGGACAGGTTGAACACTGAAGCTTTCTTT.

This clonotype was recorded many times. The J gene is TRBJ2-7, the V gene TRBV28; 7 positions agree with TRBD2. The CDR3 consists of 16 residues. The germline V gene has CDR1 MDHEN and CDR2 SYDVKM. V shed 5 bases and J 2 bases; nucleotides not matched to a gene: 12. CDR3 loop: CASSKAQGLLAYEQYF. Here the CDR3 DNA reads TGTGCCAGCAGTAAGGCTCAGGGACTATTGGCCTACGAGCAGTACTTC.

The table lists this clonotype with many counts. This sequence joins TRBV10-3 and TRBJ2-1; D is tentatively TRBD1 or TRBD2 (5 bases each). CDR1 ENHRY and CDR2 SYGVKD come from the germline V gene. The CDR3 is made up of 13 amino acids. Trimming pared 4 bases from V and 5 bases from J, leaving 9 bases between. Here the CDR3 DNA reads TGTGCCATCAGTGGGGGGAGAAACAATGAGCAGTTCTTC. This translates into CAISGGRNNEQFF.